The T cell receptor (beta chain) described here comes from a study of OX40 agonist ivuxolimab in advanced cancers. Study-level information: At approximately 80% male, the cohort had a mean age of around 56 years, ranging from roughly 20 to 90.

Repertoires were generated with immunoSEQ multiplex PCR, while TCRdb's copy carries only in-frame clones and drops some. Of about 80,000 clones in the sample, 94% were seen once. The CDR3 contains 19 residues. Per the germline V gene, CDR1 is SGDLS and CDR2 is YYNGEE. After removal of 0 bases from V and 0 bases from J, the junction contained 7 bases not matched to a gene. The material sequenced was CD4+ or CD8+ T cells sorted from blood, taken in a trial of the OX40 agonist ivuxolimab. The sequence was obtained from an adult with an advanced solid tumor such as melanoma, head and neck, liver or kidney cancer. The chain recombines TRBV9 with TRBJ2-1, with 12 bases aligning to TRBD2. CDR3 amino acids: CASSVGGTSGSSSYNEQFF. In DNA form, the CDR3 reads TGTGCCAGCAGCGTAGGCGGGACTAGCGGGTCTAGCTCCTACAATGAGCAGTTCTTC.